In this sample, the clone carrying this T cell receptor (beta chain) turned up many times. Antigen unknown. The CDR3 has 15 residues. V shed 8 bases and J shed 2 bases, with 17 bases lying between them. Germline assignment: CDR1 LNHDA and CDR2 SQIVND (reference sequence). This record belongs to a study of early T cells in non-severe SARS-CoV-2 infection. Study-wide context: The chains were unpaired, and the sequenced material was bulk RNA from unsorted whole blood. Regarding the study as a whole: Reliance on VDJdb matching favored anti-spike CD8 responses; private and CD4 specificities were missed.

The library protocol tagged individual cDNA molecules with unique molecular identifiers. TCRdb independently ran MiXCR on the 5' RACE reads; one entry per CDR3 protein. The profile shows about 67,000 distinct CDR3 sequences, 11% of them singletons. The sequence derives from an adult who was a healthcare worker with PCR-confirmed SARS-CoV-2 infection or an uninfected control (not recorded which). The J gene is TRBJ2-3, the V gene TRBV19; D call uncertain. Sequenced input: whole blood. The CDR3 DNA is TGTGCCAGTGCCGTCGAGGTCGGTATCACAGATACGCAGTATTTT. Its translation is CASAVEVGITDTQYF.